This T cell receptor (beta chain) comes out of a study of shared clonotypes between healthy human individuals. CDR1 SGHVS and CDR2 FQNEAQ come from the germline V gene. This CDR3 is built from 15 residues. Whole-study findings and limits: Rarefaction revealed incomplete sorted-subset sequencing despite large depth.

Produced via immunoSEQ multiplex PCR; TCRdb's table is partial and in-frame only. The data contain 550,000 to 800,000 clones, roughly 70% of them singletons. Regarding this clone: As yet, its antigen is unknown. The junction departs from the called germline gene at one end, perhaps through a read error.

The sequence was obtained from a woman between 25 and 40 years old in good health. The chain recombines TRBV7-8 with TRBJ1-5; a weak D match, TRBD1 (6 bases). Sequencing used memory CD4+ T cells sorted from blood. Regarding subset: CD45RA-negative fraction. The CDR3 DNA follows: TGTGCCAGCAACTTAGGAAGGGGGTTGGGACAGCCCCAGCATTTT. Translation: CASNLGRGLGQPQHF.